This entry concerns a single T cell receptor beta chain. V was pared by 5 bases and J by 4 bases, with 15 bases between. The CDR3 length is 16 residues. The germline V gene has CDR1 LNHDA and CDR2 SQIVND (reference sequence). These data belong to a study of T cell changes during pregnancy in multiple sclerosis. Sequenced by immunoSEQ multiplex PCR; TCRdb stores in-frame clones only, minus some. The data show about 27,000 clones, about 88% seen once. Sequenced material: CD8+ T cells from peripheral blood mononuclear cells, taken in the second trimester of pregnancy. This chain joins TRBV19 and TRBJ1-6; D is uncertain. The clonotype originates from a female donor with multiple sclerosis, enrolled in a pregnancy study. The chain's CDR3 is CASSGLLGIYNSPLHF. CDR3 nucleotide sequence: TGTGCCAGTAGTGGACTCCTGGGGATTTATAATTCACCCCTCCACTTT.